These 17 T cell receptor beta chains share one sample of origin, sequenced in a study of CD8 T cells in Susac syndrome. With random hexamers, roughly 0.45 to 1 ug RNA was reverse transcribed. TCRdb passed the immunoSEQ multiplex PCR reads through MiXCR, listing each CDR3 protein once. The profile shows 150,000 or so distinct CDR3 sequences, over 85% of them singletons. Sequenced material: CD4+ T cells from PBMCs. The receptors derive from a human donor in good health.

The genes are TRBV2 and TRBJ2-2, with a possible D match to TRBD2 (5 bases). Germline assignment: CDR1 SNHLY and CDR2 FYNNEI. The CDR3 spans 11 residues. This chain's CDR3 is CRVEGTGELFF. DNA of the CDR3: TGTCGGGTTGAGGGCACCGGGGAGCTGTTTTTT. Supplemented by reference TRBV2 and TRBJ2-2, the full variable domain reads EPEVTQTPSHQVTQMGQEVILRCVPISNHLYFYWYRQILGQKVEFLVSFYNNEISEKSEIFDDQFSVERPDGSNFTLKIRSTKLEDSAMYFCRVEGTGELFFGEGSRLTVL.

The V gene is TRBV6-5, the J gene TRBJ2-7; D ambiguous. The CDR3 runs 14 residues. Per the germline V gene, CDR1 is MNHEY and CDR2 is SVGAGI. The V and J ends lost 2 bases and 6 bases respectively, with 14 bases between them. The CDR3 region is CASSYGWSYREQYF. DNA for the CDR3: TGTGCCAGCAGTTACGGGTGGTCTTACCGCGAGCAGTACTTC.

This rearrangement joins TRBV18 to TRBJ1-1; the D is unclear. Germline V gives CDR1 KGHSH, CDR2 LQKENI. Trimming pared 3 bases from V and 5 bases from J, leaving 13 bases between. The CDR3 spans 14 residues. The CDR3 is CASSPAGKGTEAFF. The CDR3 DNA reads TGTGCCAGCTCACCCGCGGGGAAAGGGACTGAAGCTTTCTTT.

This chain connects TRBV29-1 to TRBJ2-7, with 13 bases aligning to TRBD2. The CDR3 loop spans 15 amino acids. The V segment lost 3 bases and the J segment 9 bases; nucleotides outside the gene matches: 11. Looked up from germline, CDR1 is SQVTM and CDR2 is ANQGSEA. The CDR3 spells CSVEQLAGGSTRQYF. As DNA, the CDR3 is TGCAGCGTTGAGCAACTAGCGGGGGGGTCTACGAGGCAGTACTTC.

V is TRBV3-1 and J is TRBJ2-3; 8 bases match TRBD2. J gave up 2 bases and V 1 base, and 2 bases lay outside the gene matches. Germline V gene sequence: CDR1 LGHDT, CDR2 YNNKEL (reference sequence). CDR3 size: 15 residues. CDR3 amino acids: CASSQGGGSTDTQYF. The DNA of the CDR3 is TGTGCCAGCAGCCAAGGCGGGGGGTCCACAGATACGCAGTATTTT.

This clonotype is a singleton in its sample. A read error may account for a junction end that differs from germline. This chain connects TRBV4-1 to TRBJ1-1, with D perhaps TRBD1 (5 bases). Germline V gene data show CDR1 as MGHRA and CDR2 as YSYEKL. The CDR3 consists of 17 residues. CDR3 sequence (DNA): TGCGCCAGCAGCCAAGATCGGAGCTCGGGGGGGAACAGTGAAGCTTTCTTT. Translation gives CASSQDRSSGGNSEAFF.

The CDR3 spells CASSYSWSSGNTIYF. In DNA, the CDR3 is TGTGCCAGCAGTTACTCGTGGTCTTCTGGAAACACCATATATTTT. The chain employs TRBV6-5 and TRBJ1-3; D is ambiguous. CDR3 length equals 15 residues. V was cut by 0 bases and J by 1 base, with 7 bases left in between. The germline CDR1 and CDR2 sequences are MNHEY and SVGAGI.

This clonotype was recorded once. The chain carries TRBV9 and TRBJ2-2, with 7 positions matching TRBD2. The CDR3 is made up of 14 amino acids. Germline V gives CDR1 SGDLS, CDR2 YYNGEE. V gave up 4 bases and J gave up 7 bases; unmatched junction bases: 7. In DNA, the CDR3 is TGTGCCAGCAGCAGCGGGACCCCGCACGGGGAGCTGTTTTTT. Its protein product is CASSSGTPHGELFF.

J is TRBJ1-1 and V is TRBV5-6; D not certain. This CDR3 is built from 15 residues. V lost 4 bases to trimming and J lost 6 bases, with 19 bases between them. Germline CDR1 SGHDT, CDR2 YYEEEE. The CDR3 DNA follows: TGTGCCAGCAGCGTTGGGCGGGGAATGGTCGCTGAAGCTTTCTTT. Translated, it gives CASSVGRGMVAEAFF.

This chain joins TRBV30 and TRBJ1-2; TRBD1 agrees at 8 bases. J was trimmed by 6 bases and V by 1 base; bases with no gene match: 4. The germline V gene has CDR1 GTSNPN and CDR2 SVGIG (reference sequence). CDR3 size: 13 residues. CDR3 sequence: CAWSAGGGNGYTF. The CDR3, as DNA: TGTGCCTGGAGTGCAGGGGGCGGGAATGGCTACACCTTC.

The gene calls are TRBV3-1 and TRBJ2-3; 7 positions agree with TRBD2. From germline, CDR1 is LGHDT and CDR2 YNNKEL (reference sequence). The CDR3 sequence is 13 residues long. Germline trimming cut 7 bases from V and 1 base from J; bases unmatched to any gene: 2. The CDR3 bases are TGTGCCAGCACCCTAGCGGGCACAGATACGCAGTATTTT. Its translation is CASTLAGTDTQYF.

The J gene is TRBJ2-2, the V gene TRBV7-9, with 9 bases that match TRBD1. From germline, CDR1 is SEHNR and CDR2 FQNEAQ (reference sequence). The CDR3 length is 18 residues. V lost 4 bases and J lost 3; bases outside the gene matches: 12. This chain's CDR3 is CASSSILQGQGDTGELFF. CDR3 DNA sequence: TGTGCCAGCAGCTCCATTTTACAGGGACAGGGAGACACCGGGGAGCTGTTTTTT.

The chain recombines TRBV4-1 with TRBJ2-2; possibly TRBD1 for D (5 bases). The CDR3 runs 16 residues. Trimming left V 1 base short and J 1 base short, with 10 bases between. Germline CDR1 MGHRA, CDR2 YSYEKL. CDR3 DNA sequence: TGCGCCAGCAGCCAAGTGGAAGGGGTGAACACCGGGGAGCTGTTTTTT. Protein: CASSQVEGVNTGELFF.

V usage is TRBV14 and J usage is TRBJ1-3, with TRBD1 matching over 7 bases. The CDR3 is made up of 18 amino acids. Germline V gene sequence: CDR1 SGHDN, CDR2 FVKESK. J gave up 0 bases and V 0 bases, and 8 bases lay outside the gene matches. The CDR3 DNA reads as TGTGCCAGCAGCCAAGACGACCCCGGGACAGACTCTGGAAACACCATATATTTT. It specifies CASSQDDPGTDSGNTIYF.

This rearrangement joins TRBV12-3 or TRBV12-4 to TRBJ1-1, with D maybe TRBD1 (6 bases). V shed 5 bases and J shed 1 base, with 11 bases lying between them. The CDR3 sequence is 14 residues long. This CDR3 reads CASSTGTPNTEAFF. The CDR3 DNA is TGTGCCAGCAGTACAGGGACCCCGAACACTGAAGCTTTCTTT.

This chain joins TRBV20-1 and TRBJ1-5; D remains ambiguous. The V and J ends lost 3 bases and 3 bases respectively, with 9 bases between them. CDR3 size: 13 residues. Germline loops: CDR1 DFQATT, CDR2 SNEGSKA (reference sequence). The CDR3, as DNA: TGCAGTGCTAGCATATCAGTCAATCAGCCCCAGCATTTT. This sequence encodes CSASISVNQPQHF.

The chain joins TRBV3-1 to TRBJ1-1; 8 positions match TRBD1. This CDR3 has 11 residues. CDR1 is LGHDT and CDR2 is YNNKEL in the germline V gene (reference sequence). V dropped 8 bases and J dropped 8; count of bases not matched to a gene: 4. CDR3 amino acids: CASLGDREAFF. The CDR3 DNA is TGTGCCAGCCTAGGGGACAGGGAAGCTTTCTTT. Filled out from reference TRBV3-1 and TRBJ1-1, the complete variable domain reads DTAVSQTPKYLVTQMGNDKSIKCEQNLGHDTMYWYKQDSKKFLKIMFSYNNKELIINETVPNRFSPKSPDKAHLNLHINSLELGDSAVYFCASLGDREAFFGQGTRLTVV.